This entry is about one T cell receptor beta chain. Germline V CDR1 and CDR2: SGHAT, FQNNGV. Losses at the gene ends were 5 bases for V and 4 bases for J; bases not matched to a gene: 10. This CDR3 is 16 amino acids long. The sample belongs to a study of cytomegalovirus exposure and HLA in healthy donors. Sequencing used immunoSEQ multiplex PCR; TCRdb keeps in-frame clones, though not all of them. Found here are a few hundred thousand clones, 70% to 90% of them singletons; the top ten hold 0.83%. Sequencing used PBMCs. This chain links TRBV11-2 with TRBJ2-2; 7 nucleotides align to TRBD1. This TCR derives from a young woman in good health and CMV-seronegative. The CDR3 region has the DNA TGTGCCAGCAGCCGAGGGGGCAGTTCCCTCACCGGGGAGCTGTTTTTT. This translates into CASSRGGSSLTGELFF. Filled out from reference TRBV11-2 and TRBJ2-2, the complete variable domain reads EAGVAQSPRYKIIEKRQSVAFWCNPISGHATLYWYQQILGQGPKLLIQFQNNGVVDDSQLPKDRFSAERLKGVDSTLKIQPAKLEDSAVYLCASSRGGSSLTGELFFGEGSRLTVL.